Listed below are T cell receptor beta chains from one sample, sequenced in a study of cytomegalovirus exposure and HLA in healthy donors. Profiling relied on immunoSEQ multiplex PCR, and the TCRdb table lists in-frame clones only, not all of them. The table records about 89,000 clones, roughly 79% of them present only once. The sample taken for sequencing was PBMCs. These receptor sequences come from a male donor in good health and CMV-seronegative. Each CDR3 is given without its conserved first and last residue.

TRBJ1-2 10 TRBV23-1 ASSHTNYGYT
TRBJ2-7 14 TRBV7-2 ASSSNGGSLSYEQY
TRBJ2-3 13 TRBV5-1 ASSLYGGDTDTQY
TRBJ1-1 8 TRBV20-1 SASRVEAF
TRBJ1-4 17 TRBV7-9 ASSVISGTGTFTNEKLF
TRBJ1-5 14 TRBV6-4 ASREEVWGGNQPQH
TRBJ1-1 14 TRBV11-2 ASSLDLSVRWTEAF
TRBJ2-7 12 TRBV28 ASSWAGGREEQY
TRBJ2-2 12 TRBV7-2 ASSPQPGAGELF
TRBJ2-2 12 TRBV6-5 AIRDRGRSGELF
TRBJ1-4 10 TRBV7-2 ASSLAGRKLF
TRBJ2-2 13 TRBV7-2 ASSLLGADTGELF
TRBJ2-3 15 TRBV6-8 ASSYSDRGESTDTQY
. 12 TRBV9 ASSVGVGGGEQY
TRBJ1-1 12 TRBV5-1 ASSATGVGTEAF
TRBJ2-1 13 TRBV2 ASRGLADSYNEQF
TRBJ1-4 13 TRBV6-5 ASSPLHTSKEKLF
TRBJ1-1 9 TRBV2 ASSRQGARH
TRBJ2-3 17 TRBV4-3 ASSQDQEAGGFGTDTQY
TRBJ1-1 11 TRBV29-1 SVEYKMNTEAF
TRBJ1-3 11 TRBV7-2 ASSFRVRNTIY
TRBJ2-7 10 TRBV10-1 ASSGTSGEQY
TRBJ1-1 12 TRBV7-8 ASSLARASTEAF
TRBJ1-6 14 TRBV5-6 ASSSVGSSLNSPLH
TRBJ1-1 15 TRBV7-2 ASSHPLGEDWNTEAF
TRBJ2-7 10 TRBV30 ASGTDPLEQY
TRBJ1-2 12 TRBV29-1 TAGPLISNYGYT
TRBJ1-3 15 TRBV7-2 ASSLLTGGSSGNTIY
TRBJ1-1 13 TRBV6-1 ASSEAPWTDTEAF
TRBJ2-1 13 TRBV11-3 ASSFSGLPHNEQF
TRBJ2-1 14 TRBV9 ASSGGGQGAYNEQF
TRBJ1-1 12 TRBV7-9 ASSSWTGDTEAF
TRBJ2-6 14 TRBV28 TTLTENSSGANVLT
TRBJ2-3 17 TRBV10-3 AISESLAGGPRASDTQY
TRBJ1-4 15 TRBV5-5 ASSFYDRVATNEKLF